Sequencing of this TCR beta chain was carried out in a study of T cell changes during pregnancy in multiple sclerosis. The protocol was immunoSEQ multiplex PCR, while the TCRdb copy is restricted to in-frame clones and leaves out a portion. The sample lists tens of thousands of clones; 88% were seen once. V dropped 5 bases and J dropped 8 bases, with 12 bases sitting between them. Germline V gives CDR1 LNHDA, CDR2 SQIVND (reference sequence). This CDR3 is built from 12 residues. This material consisted of CD8+ T cells from peripheral blood mononuclear cells, taken after pregnancy. The receptor was isolated from a female donor in good health, enrolled as a control in a pregnancy study. J is TRBJ1-2 and V is TRBV19; TRBD1 might be the D (5 bases). CDR3 sequence: CASSVHRSGYTF. CDR3 in DNA: TGTGCCAGTAGTGTTCACAGGTCCGGCTACACCTTC.